Below, 11 T cell receptor beta chains from the same sample are listed, as sequenced in a study of T cell responses to AZD1222 COVID-19 vaccine. Here immunoSEQ multiplex PCR was the method, and the copy in TCRdb shows in-frame clones only, minus some. The table lists 150,000 to 200,000 clones, just over 90% of them singletons, with 1% to 1.5% in the top ten. Material: peripheral blood, obtained 28 days after the second AZD1222 dose. These receptors all stem from an adult who received the AZD1222 COVID-19 vaccine.

The rearrangement uses TRBV28 and TRBJ1-1; D call uncertain. V lost 6 bases, J lost 1 base, and 9 bases lay in between. This CDR3 spans 13 amino acids. Germline CDR1 is MDHEN and CDR2 is SYDVKM. The CDR3: CASSDWGNTEAFF. For the CDR3, the DNA is TGTGCCAGCAGCGACTGGGGGAACACTGAAGCTTTCTTT. Full variable domain (rest looked up from reference TRBV28 and TRBJ1-1): DVKVTQSSRYLVKRTGEKVFLECVQDMDHENMFWYRQDPGLGLRLIYFSYDVKMKEKGDIPEGYSVSREKKERFSLILESASTNQTSMYLCASSDWGNTEAFFGQGTRLTVV.

The CDR3 bases are TGTGCTAGTGGTTTGGGACAGGGGATTTGGAATGAGCAGTTCTTC. Protein: CASGLGQGIWNEQFF. The rearrangement joins TRBV12-5 to TRBJ2-1; 8 nucleotides line up with TRBD1. V shed 1 base and J 7 bases; nucleotides not matched to a gene: 6. The germline V gene has CDR1 LGHNT and CDR2 FRNRAP. This CDR3 has 15 residues. Complete variable domain (other parts from reference TRBV12-5 and TRBJ2-1): DARVTQTPRHKVTEMGQEVTMRCQPILGHNTVFWYRQTMMQGLELLAYFRNRAPLDDSGMPKDRFSAEMPDATLATLKIQPSEPRDSAVYFCASGLGQGIWNEQFFGPGTRLTVL.

The chain recombines TRBV5-6 with TRBJ2-7; 10 nucleotides line up with TRBD1. The V segment lost 2 bases and the J segment 7 bases; nucleotides outside the gene matches: 3. The CDR3 runs to 13 residues. The germline gives CDR1 SGHDT, CDR2 YYEEEE. The CDR3 sequence is CASSLPGQGEQYF. CDR3 bases: TGTGCCAGCAGCTTACCGGGACAGGGGGAGCAGTACTTC. Full variable domain (rest looked up from reference TRBV5-6 and TRBJ2-7): DAGVTQSPTHLIKTRGQQVTLRCSPKSGHDTVSWYQQALGQGPQFIFQYYEEEERQRGNFPDRFSGHQFPNYSSELNVNALLLGDSALYLCASSLPGQGEQYFGPGTRLTVT.

The rearrangement links TRBV20-1 to TRBJ2-1; D tentatively reads TRBD1 or TRBD2 (5 bases each). The CDR3 contains 13 residues. Trimming took 3 bases from V and 7 from J, leaving 13 bases between them. The germline gives CDR1 DFQATT, CDR2 SNEGSKA (reference sequence). Here the CDR3 DNA reads TGCAGTGCTAGTACCGGGACGAGTAATGAGCAGTTCTTC. Protein: CSASTGTSNEQFF.

This clone was detected once. The CDR3 here is CASTGQGTSYEQYF. The DNA of the CDR3 is TGTGCCAGCACCGGACAGGGGACCTCCTACGAGCAGTACTTC. This sequence joins TRBV6-6 and TRBJ2-7, with 9 bases fitting TRBD1. The V gene end was trimmed by 7 bases and the J gene end by 0 bases; junction bases not matched to a gene: 4. The length of the CDR3 is 14 residues. CDR1 and CDR2 (germline): MNHNY, SVGAGI (reference sequence).

The rearrangement uses TRBV6-5 and TRBJ1-3; D not resolved. There are 16 residues in the CDR3. With 0 bases removed from V and 2 bases from J, the gap between germline ends came to 11 bases. The germline CDR1 and CDR2 sequences are MNHEY and SVGAGI. As DNA, the CDR3 is TGTGCCAGCAGTTACTCTTGGGGTATGGCTGGAAACACCATATATTTT. Translation gives CASSYSWGMAGNTIYF.

This clone was found a few times. This rearrangement joins TRBV19 to TRBJ1-2; TRBD1 matches 10 bases. Germline lookup yields CDR1 LNHDA and CDR2 SQIVND (reference sequence). After removal of 5 bases from V and 7 bases from J, the junction contained 7 bases not matched to a gene. The CDR3 runs to 14 residues. The CDR3 DNA is TGTGCCAGTAGTTACGACAGGGGGCTTGTTGGCTACACCTTC. The encoded protein is CASSYDRGLVGYTF.

The chain recombines TRBV19 with TRBJ1-5; TRBD1 aligns across 8 bases. This CDR3 region has 15 residues. J gave up 5 bases and V 8 bases, and 11 bases lay outside the gene matches. Germline V gene data show CDR1 as LNHDA and CDR2 as SQIVND (reference sequence). The CDR3 loop reads CASGQGWGVDQPQHF. Written as DNA, the CDR3 is TGTGCCAGTGGACAGGGCTGGGGAGTTGATCAGCCCCAGCATTTT. Filled out from reference TRBV19 and TRBJ1-5, the complete variable domain reads DGGITQSPKYLFRKEGQNVTLSCEQNLNHDAMYWYRQDPGQGLRLIYYSQIVNDFQKGDIAEGYSVSREKKESFPLTVTSAQKNPTAFYLCASGQGWGVDQPQHFGDGTRLSIL.

This chain uses TRBV19 with TRBJ1-2; TRBD1 might be the D (6 bases). CDR1 and CDR2 from the germline V gene are LNHDA and SQIVND (reference sequence). Deletions cut 7 bases from V and 5 bases from J, with 11 bases between. This CDR3 spans 12 amino acids. Here the CDR3 DNA reads TGTGCCAGTATAGGAACAGGGTATGGCTACACCTTC. Residues: CASIGTGYGYTF. The full variable domain, its missing parts supplied by reference TRBV19 and TRBJ1-2, is DGGITQSPKYLFRKEGQNVTLSCEQNLNHDAMYWYRQDPGQGLRLIYYSQIVNDFQKGDIAEGYSVSREKKESFPLTVTSAQKNPTAFYLCASIGTGYGYTFGSGTRLTVV.

The chain couples TRBV2 to TRBJ2-3, with D unclear. The CDR3 covers 13 residues. Germline V gives CDR1 SNHLY, CDR2 FYNNEI. V was pared by 6 bases and J by 7 bases, with 14 bases between. Here the CDR3 reads CASRALTAYTQYF. For the CDR3, the DNA is TGTGCCAGCAGGGCCCTCACGGCCTATACGCAGTATTTT.

The chain has TRBV9 and TRBJ2-7; 7 bases align to TRBD2. Germline-derived CDR1 and CDR2 are SGDLS and YYNGEE. V shed 3 bases, J shed 2 bases, and the junction held 11 bases outside the gene matches. The CDR3 loop spans 16 amino acids. The CDR3 sequence is CASSADRGSYPYEQYF. For the CDR3, the DNA is TGTGCCAGCAGCGCCGACCGCGGGAGCTATCCCTACGAGCAGTACTTC. Based on the CDR3 plus reference TRBV9 and TRBJ2-7, the full variable domain is DSGVTQTPKHLITATGQRVTLRCSPRSGDLSVYWYQQSLDQGLQFLIQYYNGEERAKGNILERFSAQQFPDLHSELNLSSLELGDSALYFCASSADRGSYPYEQYFGPGTRLTVT.